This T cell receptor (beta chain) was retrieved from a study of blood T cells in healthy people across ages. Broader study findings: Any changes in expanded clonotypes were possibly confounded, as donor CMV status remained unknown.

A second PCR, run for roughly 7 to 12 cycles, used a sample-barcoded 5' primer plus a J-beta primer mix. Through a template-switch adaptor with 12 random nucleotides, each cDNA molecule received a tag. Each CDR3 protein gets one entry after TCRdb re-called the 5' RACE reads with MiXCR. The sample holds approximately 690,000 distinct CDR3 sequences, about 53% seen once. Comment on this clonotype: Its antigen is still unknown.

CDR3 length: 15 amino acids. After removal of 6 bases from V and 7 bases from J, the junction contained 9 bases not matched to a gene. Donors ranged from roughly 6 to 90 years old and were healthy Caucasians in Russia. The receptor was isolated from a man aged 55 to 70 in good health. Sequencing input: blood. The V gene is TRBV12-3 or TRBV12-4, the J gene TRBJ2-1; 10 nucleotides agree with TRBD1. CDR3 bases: TGTGCCAGCAGCTCAGGACAGGGGGGTTGGAATGAGCAGTTCTTC. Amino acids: CASSSGQGGWNEQFF.